These T cell receptor beta chains were read from a single sample in a study of T-cell reconstitution after alpha-beta-depleted transplantation in children. Each CDR3 protein gets one entry after TCRdb re-called the PCR reads with MiXCR. This table holds about 610,000 distinct CDR3 sequences, about 10% found once. The source material was PBMCs from the stem cell graft donor, sampled from the stem cell graft. The receptor source for this set is a human donor who donated a stem cell graft to a child with acute myeloid leukemia. Both conserved end residues are part of each CDR3. Each record gives: clone size, V gene, D gene, J gene, CDR3 DNA, CDR3 protein. D genes are given only for firm matches. A row's size may be missing; if present it is once, few, many or a size class.

few	TRBV2	TRBD1	TRBJ1-2	TGTGCCAGCAGTGACAAGGGGGCACCATATGGCTACACCTTC	CASSDKGAPYGYTF
-	TRBV2	-	TRBJ1-1	TGTGCCAGCAGTGAGCTTGGGCAGGGGAGGTCTGAAGCTTTCTTT	CASSELGQGRSEAFF
many	TRBV12-3/TRBV12-4	-	TRBJ2-3	TGTGCCAGCGTCAGAACGGGAGTTAGCACAGATACGCAGTATTTT	CASVRTGVSTDTQYF
few	TRBV6-1	TRBD2	TRBJ2-1	TGTGCCAGCAGGGGTAGAGAGCGGGGTTACAATGAGCAGTTCTTC	CASRGRERGYNEQFF
many	TRBV7-2	-	TRBJ2-5	TGTGCCAGCAGCCGGGGGGAGACCCAGTACTTC	CASSRGETQYF
few	TRBV29-1	-	TRBJ2-3	TGCAGCTTATACCGGGGCACAGATACGCAGTATTTT	CSLYRGTDTQYF
many	TRBV29-1	-	TRBJ2-2	TGCAGCGTTGAAGATCCAGGGAGGTCCGGGGAGCTGTTTTTT	CSVEDPGRSGELFF
-	TRBV6-1	-	TRBJ2-7	TGTGCCAGCAGTCGTTCGAAAATCGAGCAGTACTTC	CASSRSKIEQYF
many	TRBV7-6	-	TRBJ2-1	TGTGCCAGCAGTGTACTTAGCTCCTACAATGAGCAGTTCTTC	CASSVLSSYNEQFF
-	TRBV20-1	-	TRBJ2-4	TGCAGTGCTGACAGGGACTTTTCTCTAGCCAAAAACATTCAGTACTTC	CSADRDFSLAKNIQYF
many	TRBV10-3	TRBD2	TRBJ2-3	TGTGCCATAGCGGGAGGGCTGGGCACAGATACGCAGTATTTT	CAIAGGLGTDTQYF
-	TRBV7-2	-	TRBJ2-7	TGTGCCAGCAGCGCCCCCGGGGGAATAGAGCAGTACTTC	CASSAPGGIEQYF
-	TRBV5-1	-	TRBJ2-5	TGCGCCAGCAGCTTGACAGGGTATGGGGGGGAGACCCAGTACTTC	CASSLTGYGGETQYF
-	TRBV7-2	-	TRBJ2-5	TGTGCCAGCAGTTTCGGGACGGCGGAACGTGCCCAGTACTTC	CASSFGTAERAQYF
many	TRBV6-5	-	TRBJ2-1	TGTGCCAGCAGTTACCTGGGACCTGGCTCCTACAATGAGCAGTTCTTC	CASSYLGPGSYNEQFF
few	TRBV7-9	-	TRBJ1-1	TGTGCCAGCAGCCAGACTTCGACGGGGAGGAACACTGAAGCTTTCTTT	CASSQTSTGRNTEAFF